This T cell receptor beta chain is drawn from a study of T cells after posttransplantation cyclophosphamide. General study findings and limits: Blood and skin or GI T cell repertoires showed limited TRB overlap. Donor-recipient repertoire similarity was low at 1-2 months, rising over year one. TRB clonality was highly associated with recipient CMV seropositivity and reactivation.

Sequencing was performed with immunoSEQ multiplex PCR; in TCRdb, only in-frame clones are kept and a portion is missing. The sample is made up of some 35,000 clones, none counted only once. This clone was recorded many times. Its target is not known. This related bone marrow graft donor gave peripheral blood on the day of marrow donation. The receptor was isolated from a young man in good health and a related stem cell transplant donor. The sequencing sample was made of PBMCs.

CDR3 in amino acids: CAINPTGSGGEQYF. DNA for the CDR3: TGTGCCATCAACCCGACAGGGTCCGGAGGCGAGCAGTACTTC. This chain links TRBV10-3 with TRBJ2-7, with 7 positions matching TRBD1. CDR3 size: 14 residues. In germline, CDR1 is ENHRY, CDR2 SYGVKD. J lost 6 bases, V lost 7 bases, and 12 bases had no gene match.